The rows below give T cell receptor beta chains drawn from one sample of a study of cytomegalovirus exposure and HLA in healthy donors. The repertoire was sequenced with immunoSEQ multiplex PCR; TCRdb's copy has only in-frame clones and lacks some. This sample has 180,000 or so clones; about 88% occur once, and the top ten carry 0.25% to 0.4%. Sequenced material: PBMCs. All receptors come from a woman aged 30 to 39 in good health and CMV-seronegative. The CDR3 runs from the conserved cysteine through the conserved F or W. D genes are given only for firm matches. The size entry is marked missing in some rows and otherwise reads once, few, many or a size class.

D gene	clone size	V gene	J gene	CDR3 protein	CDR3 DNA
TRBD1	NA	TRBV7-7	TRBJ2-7	CASSLDRASEQYF	TGTGCTAGCAGCTTAGACAGGGCGAGCGAGCAGTACTTC
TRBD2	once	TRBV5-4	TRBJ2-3	CASSWGTSGTDTQYF	TGTGCCAGCAGCTGGGGGACTAGCGGAACAGATACGCAGTATTTT
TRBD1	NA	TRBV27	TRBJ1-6	CASSKRPGTGTNYNSPLHF	TGTGCCAGCAGTAAACGTCCCGGGACAGGGACGAATTATAATTCACCCCTCCACTTT
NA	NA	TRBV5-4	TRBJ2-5	CASSLASEEKETQYF	TGTGCCAGCAGCTTGGCCTCTGAGGAAAAAGAGACCCAGTACTTC
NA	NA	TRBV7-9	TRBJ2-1	CASSSIRGLNEQFF	TGTGCCAGCAGCTCAATTCGAGGACTCAATGAGCAGTTCTTC
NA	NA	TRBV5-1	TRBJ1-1	CASSPIGPRVAFF	TGCGCCAGCAGCCCTATAGGTCCCAGGGTCGCTTTCTTT
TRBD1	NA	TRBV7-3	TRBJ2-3	CASSFTGGWTDTQYF	TGTGCCAGCAGCTTTACAGGGGGCTGGACAGATACGCAGTATTTT
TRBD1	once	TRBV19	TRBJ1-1	CASSSLHDRGTEAFF	TGTGCCAGTAGTTCCCTTCACGACAGGGGAACTGAAGCTTTCTTT
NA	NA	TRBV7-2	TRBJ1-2	CASSLDQGQGYTF	TGTGCCAGCAGCTTAGACCAGGGGCAAGGCTACACCTTC
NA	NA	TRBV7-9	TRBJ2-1	CASSVPGWREQFF	TGTGCCAGCAGCGTACCGGGGTGGCGTGAGCAGTTCTTC
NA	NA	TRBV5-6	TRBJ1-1	CASSQRRGMNTEAFF	TGTGCCAGCAGTCAGAGGAGGGGAATGAACACTGAAGCTTTCTTT
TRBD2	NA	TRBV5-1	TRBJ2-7	CASSLTSGFGEQYF	TGCGCCAGCAGCCTGACTAGCGGGTTCGGGGAGCAGTACTTC
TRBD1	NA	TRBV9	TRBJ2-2	CASSANPVGGQVNTGELFF	TGTGCCAGCAGCGCCAACCCGGTGGGGGGACAGGTTAACACCGGGGAGCTGTTTTTT
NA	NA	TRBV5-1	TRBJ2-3	CASSLGDNTDTQYF	TGCGCCAGCAGCTTGGGAGACAACACAGATACGCAGTATTTT
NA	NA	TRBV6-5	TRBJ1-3	CASGPSRARNTIYF	TGTGCCAGCGGACCCAGCAGGGCGAGAAACACCATATATTTT
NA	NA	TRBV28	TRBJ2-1	CASSYGGRPYNEQFF	TGTGCCAGCAGTTACGGGGGGCGTCCCTACAATGAGCAGTTCTTC
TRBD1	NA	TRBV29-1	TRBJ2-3	CSVRDRGADTQYF	TGCAGCGTGCGGGACAGGGGGGCGGATACGCAGTATTTT
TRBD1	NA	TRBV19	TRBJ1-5	CASSLQGDRWPQHF	TGTGCCAGTAGTTTACAGGGGGACCGTTGGCCCCAGCATTTT
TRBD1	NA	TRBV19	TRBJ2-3	CASSMSGQHTDTQYF	TGTGCCAGTAGTATGTCGGGACAGCACACAGATACGCAGTATTTT
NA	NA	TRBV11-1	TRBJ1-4	CASSLGDATNEKLFF	TGTGCCAGCAGCTTAGGAGATGCAACTAATGAAAAACTGTTTTTT
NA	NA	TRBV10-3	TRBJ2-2	CAISRRAGETGELFF	TGTGCCATCAGCCGGCGGGCCGGAGAGACCGGGGAGCTGTTTTTT
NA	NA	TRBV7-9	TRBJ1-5	CASSPGGGISQPQHF	TGTGCCAGCAGCCCGGGGGGAGGGATTAGTCAGCCCCAGCATTTT
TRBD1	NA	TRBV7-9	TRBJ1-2	CASSSGQDSNYGYTF	TGTGCCAGCAGCTCCGGACAGGACTCTAACTATGGCTACACCTTC
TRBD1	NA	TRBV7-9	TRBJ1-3	CASSATGTGGGNTIYF	TGTGCCAGCAGCGCAACCGGGACAGGGGGGGGAAACACCATATATTTT
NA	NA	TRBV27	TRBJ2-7	CASSLTGGFHEQYF	TGTGCCAGCAGTTTGACGGGGGGCTTCCACGAGCAGTACTTC
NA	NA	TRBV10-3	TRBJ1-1	CAISAEQGSTEAFF	TGTGCCATCAGTGCGGAACAGGGTAGCACTGAAGCTTTCTTT
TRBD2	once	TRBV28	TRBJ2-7	CATVPGGTYEQYF	TGTGCCACCGTGCCGGGGGGGACCTACGAGCAGTACTTC
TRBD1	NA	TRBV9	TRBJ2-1	CASSVVSGQGNNEQFF	TGTGCCAGCAGCGTAGTATCGGGACAGGGTAACAATGAGCAGTTCTTC
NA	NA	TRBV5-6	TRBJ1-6	CASSLTAGGSPLHF	TGTGCCAGCAGCTTGACGGCGGGGGGTTCACCCCTCCACTTT
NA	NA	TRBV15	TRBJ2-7	CATSRDRNFHEQYF	TGTGCCACCAGCAGAGACAGGAATTTCCACGAGCAGTACTTC
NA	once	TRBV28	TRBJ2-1	CASSSGLFTIGNEQFF	TGTGCCAGCAGTTCCGGTCTTTTTACCATCGGCAATGAGCAGTTCTTC
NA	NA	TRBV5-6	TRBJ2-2	CASAEPAGELFF	TGTGCCAGCGCTGAACCGGCCGGGGAGCTGTTTTTT
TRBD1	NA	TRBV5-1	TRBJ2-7	CASSLYRGVSYEQYF	TGCGCCAGCAGCTTATACAGGGGAGTCTCCTACGAGCAGTACTTC
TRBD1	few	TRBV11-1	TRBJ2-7	CASSLAGQGSYEQYF	TGTGCCAGCAGCTTAGCCGGACAGGGGTCCTACGAGCAGTACTTC
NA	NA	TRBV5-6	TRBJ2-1	CASTFYIAAGGVQFF	TGTGCCAGCACCTTCTACATCGCCGCAGGAGGAGTGCAGTTCTTC
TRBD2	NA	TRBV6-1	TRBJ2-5	CASSESLAGGLETQYF	TGTGCCAGCAGTGAATCCCTAGCGGGGGGGCTGGAGACCCAGTACTTC
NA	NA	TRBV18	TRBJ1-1	CASSPAGGVTEAFF	TGTGCCAGCTCACCGGCGGGGGGCGTCACTGAAGCTTTCTTT
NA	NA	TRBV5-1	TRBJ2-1	CASSPRQLEYNEQFF	TGCGCCAGCAGCCCAAGACAGCTGGAGTACAATGAGCAGTTCTTC
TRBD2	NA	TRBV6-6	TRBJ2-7	CASSLLAGAYEQYF	TGTGCCAGCAGCTTACTAGCGGGAGCCTACGAGCAGTACTTC
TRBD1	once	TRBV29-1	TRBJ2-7	CSVEVTGGYEQYF	TGCAGCGTTGAAGTCACAGGGGGCTACGAGCAGTACTTC
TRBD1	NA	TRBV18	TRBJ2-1	CASSPLGGTAIDNEQFF	TGTGCCAGCTCACCCCTAGGTGGGACAGCGATTGACAATGAGCAGTTCTTC
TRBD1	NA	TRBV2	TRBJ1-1	CASSEYLSGGTEAFF	TGTGCCAGCAGTGAATATCTGTCAGGGGGCACTGAAGCTTTCTTT
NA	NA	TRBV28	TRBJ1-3	CASSRGGRSGNTIYF	TGTGCCAGCAGCCGAGGAGGGAGGTCTGGAAACACCATATATTTT
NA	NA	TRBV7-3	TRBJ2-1	CASSLDLQPVNEQFF	TGTGCCAGCAGCTTAGACTTGCAACCCGTCAATGAGCAGTTCTTC
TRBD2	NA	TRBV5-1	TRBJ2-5	CASSLLLAGGKETQYF	TGCGCCAGCAGCTTGCTACTAGCGGGGGGGAAAGAGACCCAGTACTTC
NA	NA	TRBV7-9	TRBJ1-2	CASSLAGASSNYGYTF	TGTGCCAGCAGCTTAGCAGGGGCGAGTTCTAACTATGGCTACACCTTC
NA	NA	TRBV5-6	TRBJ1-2	CASSLAVLINYGYTF	TGTGCCAGCAGCTTGGCGGTACTCATAAACTATGGCTACACCTTC
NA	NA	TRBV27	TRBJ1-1	CASRPTGRNTEAFF	TGTGCCAGCAGACCGACAGGCCGGAACACTGAAGCTTTCTTT
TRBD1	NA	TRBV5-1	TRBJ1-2	CASSSLPGTGSGYTF	TGCGCCAGCAGCTCTCTTCCCGGGACAGGGAGCGGCTACACCTTC
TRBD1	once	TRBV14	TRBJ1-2	CASSQGQANYGYTF	TGTGCCAGCAGCCAGGGACAGGCCAACTATGGCTACACCTTC
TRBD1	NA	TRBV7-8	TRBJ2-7	CASSFWTDRATYEQYF	TGTGCCAGCAGCTTTTGGACGGACAGGGCAACCTACGAGCAGTACTTC
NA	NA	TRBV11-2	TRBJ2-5	CASSRGGFLETQYF	TGTGCCAGCAGCAGGGGTGGCTTCCTAGAGACCCAGTACTTC
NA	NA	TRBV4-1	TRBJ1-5	CASSQERVGNQPQHF	TGCGCCAGCAGCCAAGAGAGGGTTGGCAATCAGCCCCAGCATTTT